Presented here are 32 T cell receptor beta chains from one specimen sequenced in a study of technical replicates of blood from a handful of donors. Assay used: immunoSEQ multiplex PCR; TCRdb lists only in-frame clones, some missing. The sample holds 64,000 or so clones, approximately 84% seen once. Sequencing was carried out using PBMCs. Receptors were obtained from a human donor in good health. Some clones in this sample may be carry-over from other donors' samples.

This chain connects TRBV19 to TRBJ1-2; D is uncertain. The CDR3 has 13 residues. Trimming shortened V by 3 bases and J by 1 base, and 6 bases separated the two germline ends. CDR1 and CDR2 from the germline V gene are LNHDA and SQIVND (reference sequence). CDR3 bases: TGTGCCAGTAGTATCGGGGTTAACTATGGCTACACCTTC. Translation: CASSIGVNYGYTF.

This clone was seen a handful of times. The chain uses TRBV29-1 and TRBJ1-1, with a weak D call TRBD1 (6 bases). The CDR3 has 15 amino acids. V dropped 6 bases and J dropped 1 base, with 18 bases sitting between them. Per germline, CDR1 SQVTM and CDR2 ANQGSEA. The CDR3 coding sequence is TGCAGCGTGTGGACCAGAGGGGGAACGAACACTGAAGCTTTCTTT. It is translated as CSVWTRGGTNTEAFF. Looking up the rest from reference TRBV29-1 and TRBJ1-1 gives the full variable domain: SAVISQKPSRDICQRGTSLTIQCQVDSQVTMMFWYRQQPGQSLTLIATANQGSEATYESGFVIDKFPISRPNLTFSTLTVSNMSPEDSSIYLCSVWTRGGTNTEAFFGQGTRLTVV.

This chain connects TRBV7-9 to TRBJ2-3; 11 bases fit TRBD2. This CDR3 is built from 15 residues. J was trimmed by 7 bases and V by 2 bases; bases with no gene match: 5. CDR1 and CDR2 from the germline V gene are SEHNR and FQNEAQ (reference sequence). The chain's CDR3 is CASSLSTSGTNTQYF. DNA of the CDR3: TGTGCCAGCAGCTTATCGACTAGCGGGACAAATACGCAGTATTTT.

This clone was seen just once. The chain uses TRBV21-1 and TRBJ1-2; TRBD1 was called by the table and not checked on the DNA. TRBV21-1 is shown as a pseudogene. The CDR3 is 14 residues long. This CDR3 reads CASSPTGEHYGYTF. In nucleotides, the CDR3 is TGTGCCAGCAGCCCAACAGGAGAACACTATGGCTACACCTTC.

This chain uses TRBV10-2 with TRBJ1-5; D may be TRBD1 (5 bases). V shed 6 bases and J shed 3 bases, with 9 bases lying between them. Germline V gene sequence: CDR1 WSHSY, CDR2 SAAADI. This CDR3 spans 13 amino acids. The CDR3 coding sequence is TGCGCCAGCAGGGACACGTACAATCAGCCCCAGCATTTT. This gives the protein CASRDTYNQPQHF.

V gene TRBV5-6 combines with J gene TRBJ2-7; TRBD1 aligns across 8 bases. This CDR3 comprises 15 residues. J gave up 2 bases and V 1 base, and 5 bases lay outside the gene matches. Per germline, CDR1 SGHDT and CDR2 YYEEEE. As DNA, the CDR3 is TGTGCCAGCAGCTTGAGGACAGGGCGGACCTACGAGCAGTACTTC. It translates to CASSLRTGRTYEQYF.

The chain recombines TRBV7-9 with TRBJ1-1, with 8 nucleotides matching TRBD1. After removal of 3 bases from V and 0 bases from J, the junction contained 6 bases not matched to a gene. CDR1 is SEHNR and CDR2 is FQNEAQ in the germline V gene (reference sequence). This CDR3 has 16 residues. The CDR3 DNA is TGTGCCAGCAGCTTCGACAGGGGCCGGGTGAACACTGAAGCTTTCTTT. Translating gives CASSFDRGRVNTEAFF.

This chain uses TRBV27 with TRBJ1-2, with D possibly being TRBD1 (5 bases). V was trimmed by 5 bases and J by 7 bases, leaving 14 bases between them. The CDR3 consists of 13 residues. Germline V gives CDR1 MNHEY, CDR2 SMNVEV (reference sequence). CDR3 DNA sequence: TGTGCCAGCAGTCCCGGGCCGGGGGTTGGCTACACCTTC. This gives the protein CASSPGPGVGYTF.

The genes are TRBV18 and TRBJ2-7, with D possibly TRBD1 on 6 matching bases. Trimming removed 0 bases from V and 7 bases from J, with 13 bases in between. Germline V lookup: CDR1 KGHSH, CDR2 LQKENI. This CDR3 contains 14 residues. In DNA form, the CDR3 reads TGTGCCAGCTCACCACCCACAGGGATGGGGGAGCAGTACTTC. This encodes CASSPPTGMGEQYF.

The chain is built from TRBV6-1 and TRBJ1-2; D unresolved. The CDR3 has 15 amino acids. Germline CDR1 MNHNS, CDR2 SASEGT. Trimming cost V 2 bases and J 3 bases, with 13 bases left between them. The CDR3 sequence is CASSEPRGNHYGYTF. The CDR3 DNA reads TGTGCCAGCAGTGAACCCCGCGGGAACCACTATGGCTACACCTTC.

In its sample, this clone was seen once. The gene calls are TRBV6-4 and TRBJ2-1, with D possibly matching TRBD1 (6 bases). There are 14 residues in the CDR3. Between the trimmed V and J ends, which lost 5 bases and 4 bases, there was a span of 12 bases. Germline CDR1 and CDR2: MRHNA and SNTAGT. CDR3 in amino acids: CASSKQGGYNEQFF. As DNA, the CDR3 is TGTGCCAGCAGTAAACAGGGTGGTTACAATGAGCAGTTCTTC.

The CDR3 spells CASTLPGRGYNEQFF. CDR3 nucleotides: TGTGCCAGCACCCTCCCGGGGCGGGGGTACAATGAGCAGTTCTTC. V usage is TRBV5-4 and J usage is TRBJ2-1; 7 nucleotides match TRBD2. This CDR3 spans 15 amino acids. The V and J ends lost 6 bases and 4 bases, in that order; junction bases with no gene match: 10. CDR1 is SGHNT, CDR2 YYREEE, per germline (reference sequence).

The CDR3, as DNA: TGCGCCAGCCGTCAGATCCGTAGCGGGGGGAACACCGGGGAGCTGTTTTTT. This sequence encodes CASRQIRSGGNTGELFF. This rearrangement joins TRBV5-1 to TRBJ2-2; 9 bases map to TRBD2. The CDR3 contains 17 residues. Germline CDR1 reads SGHRS; CDR2 reads YFSETQ. The V gene end was trimmed by 7 bases and the J gene end by 1 base; junction bases not matched to a gene: 11.

The chain employs TRBV27 and TRBJ2-7; 9 bases line up with TRBD1. The CDR3 loop spans 14 amino acids. V lost 3 bases to trimming and J lost 4 bases; unmatched junction nucleotides: 4. In germline, CDR1 is MNHEY, CDR2 SMNVEV (reference sequence). The CDR3 is CASSLRTGVYEQYF. DNA of the CDR3: TGTGCCAGCAGTTTGAGGACAGGGGTGTACGAGCAGTACTTC.

V and J are TRBV5-4 and TRBJ2-4; D is possibly TRBD1 (5 bases). Germline lookup yields CDR1 SGHNT and CDR2 YYREEE (reference sequence). Deletions cut 4 bases from V and 8 bases from J, with 19 bases between. The CDR3 totals 15 residues. CDR3 amino acids: CASSPSDTLGDIQYF. CDR3 nucleotides: TGTGCCAGCAGCCCCTCGGACACCCTAGGGGACATTCAGTACTTC.

The rearrangement links TRBV7-2 to TRBJ2-2, with D hard to call. Germline V CDR1 and CDR2: SGHTA, FQGNSA. V was shortened by 3 bases and J by 0 bases, with 8 bases between the two germline ends. The CDR3 is made up of 15 amino acids. CDR3 nucleotide sequence: TGTGCCAGCAGCTTTACTGTCGCGAACACCGGGGAGCTGTTTTTT. Its translation: CASSFTVANTGELFF.

The chain couples TRBV5-4 to TRBJ1-2; 8 bases are a match to TRBD1. Losses at the gene ends were 4 bases for V and 4 bases for J; bases not matched to a gene: 3. The germline CDR1 and CDR2 sequences are SGHNT and YYREEE (reference sequence). This CDR3 has 13 amino acids. CDR3 sequence reads: CASSTDRGYGYTF. CDR3 sequence (DNA): TGTGCCAGCAGCACAGACAGGGGCTATGGCTACACCTTC.

This chain links TRBV4-2 with TRBJ2-2; 8 positions agree with TRBD2. This CDR3 contains 17 residues. V was pared by 1 base and J by 2 bases, with 6 bases of the junction left unmatched. The germline CDR1 and CDR2 sequences are LGHNA and YNFKEQ. The CDR3 coding sequence is TGTGCCAGCAGCCAAGTGGGACTAGTCAGAAACACCGGGGAGCTGTTTTTT. Its translation: CASSQVGLVRNTGELFF.

CDR3 region: CASSVVPSRGNSGNTIYF. In nucleotides, the CDR3 is TGTGCCAGCAGCGTAGTCCCTTCCAGGGGAAACTCTGGAAACACCATATATTTT. The gene calls are TRBV9 and TRBJ1-3, with TRBD1 as a possible D gene (6 bases). Germline CDR1 SGDLS, CDR2 YYNGEE. The CDR3 is 18 amino acids. V was pared by 0 bases and J by 0 bases, with 16 bases between. The variable domain in full, completed from reference TRBV9 and TRBJ1-3, reads DSGVTQTPKHLITATGQRVTLRCSPRSGDLSVYWYQQSLDQGLQFLIQYYNGEERAKGNILERFSAQQFPDLHSELNLSSLELGDSALYFCASSVVPSRGNSGNTIYFGEGSWLTVV.

The chain has TRBV6-5 and TRBJ1-4; 7 nucleotides match TRBD1. The germline V gene has CDR1 MNHEY and CDR2 SVGAGI. Unmatched junction bases numbered 7, after V lost 8 bases and J lost 7 bases. CDR3 length equals 13 residues. CDR3 amino acids: CASSNRGAEKLFF. Here the CDR3 DNA reads TGTGCCAGCTCCAACAGGGGTGCTGAAAAACTGTTTTTT.

This clone was detected only once. This chain uses TRBV5-1 with TRBJ2-7; D perhaps matches TRBD2 (6 bases). Trimming took 4 bases from V and 7 from J, leaving 15 bases between them. The CDR3 has 13 residues. The germline gives CDR1 SGHRS, CDR2 YFSETQ. The CDR3 is CASSLGLLKEQYF. DNA of the CDR3: TGCGCCAGCAGCCTGGGACTCCTAAAGGAGCAGTACTTC.

J is TRBJ1-2 and V is TRBV6-4; 10 bases match TRBD1. J lost 2 bases, V lost 6 bases, and 3 bases had no gene match. The CDR3 is 14 amino acids. Germline V CDR1 and CDR2: MRHNA, SNTAGT. This CDR3 is CASSTGQGNYGYTF. DNA for the CDR3: TGTGCCAGCAGCACGGGACAGGGGAACTATGGCTACACCTTC.

This chain links TRBV5-4 with TRBJ2-5; possibly TRBD2 for D (5 bases). Germline-derived CDR1 and CDR2 are SGHNT and YYREEE (reference sequence). Trimming cost V 3 bases and J 2 bases, with 14 bases left between them. CDR3 size: 15 residues. DNA for the CDR3: TGTGCCAGCAGCTCCGGGCCAGCGGCACAAGAGACCCAGTACTTC. This gives the protein CASSSGPAAQETQYF.

This sequence joins TRBV9 and TRBJ2-7; TRBD2 matches at 7 bases. V was pared by 1 base and J by 0 bases, with 1 base of the junction left unmatched. Germline V gives CDR1 SGDLS, CDR2 YYNGEE. The CDR3 is made up of 14 amino acids. The CDR3 loop reads CASSVLADSYEQYF. The CDR3 DNA is TGTGCCAGCAGCGTACTAGCGGACTCCTACGAGCAGTACTTC.

J is TRBJ1-4 and V is TRBV27; 10 nucleotides line up with TRBD1. V gave up 2 bases and J gave up 7 bases; unmatched junction bases: 1. The CDR3 runs 14 residues. Germline assignment: CDR1 MNHEY and CDR2 SMNVEV (reference sequence). The CDR3 is CASSLRTGGEKLFF. Here the CDR3 DNA reads TGTGCCAGCAGTTTAAGGACAGGGGGTGAAAAACTGTTTTTT.

The table lists this clone with a few counts. The V gene is TRBV4-3, the J gene TRBJ2-7, with D maybe TRBD2 (7 bases). This CDR3 region has 17 residues. V was pared by 0 bases and J by 0 bases, with 15 bases between. Germline-derived CDR1 and CDR2 are LGHNA and YSLEER. As DNA, the CDR3 is TGCGCCAGCAGCCAAGATTACGGGGGAGGGGGCTCCTACGAGCAGTACTTC. It specifies CASSQDYGGGGSYEQYF.

The chain employs TRBV6-1 and TRBJ1-1; D is undetermined. The CDR3 sequence is 14 residues long. Trimming pared 5 bases from V and 0 bases from J, leaving 10 bases between. Germline CDR1 is MNHNS and CDR2 is SASEGT. This CDR3 is CASSQYGVNTEAFF. Here the CDR3 DNA reads TGTGCCAGCAGTCAATACGGGGTGAACACTGAAGCTTTCTTT.

CDR3 coding DNA: TGTGCCAGCAGCTTAGATACTCCGCGGGGGGCCTCCACAGATACGCAGTATTTT. This sequence encodes CASSLDTPRGASTDTQYF. This rearrangement joins TRBV7-8 to TRBJ2-3; 8 bases map to TRBD2. The germline V gene encodes CDR1 SGHVS and CDR2 FQNEAQ. The CDR3 length is 18 residues. Trimming at V came to 1 base and at J to 2 bases, leaving 11 bases not matched to a gene.

This clone was detected once. CDR3 protein: CASSQPGQGGGYTF. The DNA for the CDR3 is TGCGCCAGCAGCCAGCCGGGACAGGGGGGTGGCTACACCTTC. V and J are TRBV4-3 and TRBJ1-2; 11 positions agree with TRBD1. The CDR3 has 14 amino acids. The germline gives CDR1 LGHNA, CDR2 YSLEER. With 3 bases clipped from V and 7 bases from J, the junction kept 4 bases outside the gene matches.

This chain connects TRBV7-9 to TRBJ2-5; 9 bases agree with TRBD1. Germline CDR1 is SEHNR and CDR2 is FQNEAQ (reference sequence). Trimming cost V 5 bases and J 5 bases; bases outside gene matches: 3. This CDR3 spans 13 amino acids. In DNA form, the CDR3 reads TGTGCCAGCAGCCGGGGACAGGGTGAGACCCAGTACTTC. As protein: CASSRGQGETQYF. The full variable domain, rest sourced from reference TRBV7-9 and TRBJ2-5, is DTGVSQNPRHKITKRGQNVTFRCDPISEHNRLYWYRQTLGQGPEFLTYFQNEAQLEKSRLLSDRFSAERPKGSFSTLEIQRTEQGDSAMYLCASSRGQGETQYFGPGTRLLVL.

This chain connects TRBV5-4 to TRBJ1-6, with D unclear. This CDR3 region has 14 residues. Germline CDR1 is SGHNT and CDR2 is YYREEE (reference sequence). The V end lost 4 bases, the J end lost 10 bases, and 15 bases lay between the germline ends. The DNA for the CDR3 is TGTGCCAGCAGCCAAGCTCCTGGTTCCTCACCCCTCCACTTT. It encodes CASSQAPGSSPLHF.

This clone showed up just once. The chain combines TRBV11-2 with TRBJ2-6; 12 bases are a match to TRBD1. Germline CDR1 is SGHAT and CDR2 is FQNNGV. The CDR3 runs 16 residues. V was clipped by 1 base and J by 13 bases; unmatched bases: 8. CDR3 amino acids: CASSLGAGTGGTVLTF. The CDR3 coding sequence is TGTGCCAGCAGCTTAGGCGCCGGGACAGGGGGCACTGTCCTGACTTTC.